Below, 26 T cell receptor beta chains from the same sample are listed, as sequenced in a study of blood T cell repertoires in COVID-19 (dated by TCRdb to 2019 to 2021). Library method: the immunoSEQ multiplex PCR assay. In TCRdb, the immuneACCESS table is reduced to in-frame sequences with V and J assigned. These tables do not hold every clone; where another copy was compared, an unresolved V gene accounts for under half, and the others remain unexplained. In all, the sample holds 120,000 or so clones, and over 75% of those were seen once. The top ten clones comprise over 1% of the sample. Sample: peripheral blood. Receptors were obtained from a woman aged 80 or over with acute or convalescent COVID-19.

V usage is TRBV10-3 and J usage is TRBJ2-4, with TRBD1 as a possible D gene (5 bases). The CDR3 sequence is 12 residues long. CDR1 and CDR2 (germline): ENHRY, SYGVKD. Trimming removed 9 bases at V and 7 bases at J, with 13 bases between. In DNA, the CDR3 is TGTGCCATTGGGGCCCATGAGAACATTCAGTACTTC. Translating it yields CAIGAHENIQYF.

CDR3 in amino acids: CASSSGQPAFSEQYF. The CDR3 nucleotides read TGTGCCAGCAGTTCGGGACAGCCCGCCTTCTCCGAGCAGTACTTC. The V gene is TRBV27, the J gene TRBJ2-7; 7 bases agree with TRBD1. Losses at the gene ends were 4 bases for V and 6 bases for J; bases not matched to a gene: 12. Germline assignment: CDR1 MNHEY and CDR2 SMNVEV (reference sequence). CDR3 size: 15 residues.

The V call is TRBV5-8, the J call TRBJ1-5; 10 nucleotides agree with TRBD1. The CDR3 spans 15 residues. With 4 bases clipped from V and 5 bases from J, the junction kept 6 bases outside the gene matches. Per the germline V gene, CDR1 is SGHTS and CDR2 is YDEGEE. The CDR3: CASSRRDRGHQPQHF. The CDR3, as DNA: TGTGCCAGCAGCCGGAGAGACAGGGGGCATCAGCCCCAGCATTTT.

The V gene is TRBV6-5, the J gene TRBJ2-1; 8 nucleotides agree with TRBD2. Germline V gene sequence: CDR1 MNHEY, CDR2 SVGAGI. Trimming cost V 4 bases and J 3 bases; bases outside gene matches: 2. This CDR3 has 14 residues. This CDR3 is CASSSGRVYNEQFF. For the CDR3, the DNA is TGTGCCAGCAGTTCCGGGAGGGTCTACAATGAGCAGTTCTTC.

The chain has TRBV6-5 and TRBJ2-2; D gene uncertain. Looked up from germline, CDR1 is MNHEY and CDR2 is SVGAGI. The CDR3 is made up of 15 amino acids. V lost 6 bases, J lost 0 bases, and 11 bases lay in between. The CDR3 DNA follows: TGTGCCAGCAGCTCTACAGAGACGAACACCGGGGAGCTGTTTTTT. It encodes CASSSTETNTGELFF.

V usage is TRBV18 and J usage is TRBJ1-1, with 7 nucleotides matching TRBD1. V was pared by 4 bases and J by 0 bases, with 2 bases of the junction left unmatched. Per the germline V gene, CDR1 is KGHSH and CDR2 is LQKENI. This CDR3 is 14 amino acids long. The DNA of the CDR3 is TGTGCCAGCTCACTACAGGGGATGAACACTGAAGCTTTCTTT. It specifies CASSLQGMNTEAFF.

This clone was detected only once. The CDR3: CASSAHRGATNEKLFF. The CDR3 coding sequence is TGTGCCAGCAGTGCCCACAGGGGGGCAACTAATGAAAAACTGTTTTTT. The J gene is TRBJ1-4, the V gene TRBV28, with 8 positions matching TRBD1. CDR3 length equals 16 residues. Germline CDR1 reads MDHEN; CDR2 reads SYDVKM. V trimming: 5 bases; J trimming: 0 bases; junction bases outside the gene matches: 5.

The gene calls are TRBV18 and TRBJ1-1; D is possibly TRBD1 (5 bases). Germline V CDR1 and CDR2: KGHSH, LQKENI. The CDR3 loop spans 14 amino acids. The V and J ends lost 3 bases and 7 bases respectively, with 15 bases between them. Here the CDR3 DNA reads TGTGCCAGCTCACCCGACCAGGGCTGGGGTGAAGCTTTCTTT. Amino acid sequence: CASSPDQGWGEAFF.

The rearrangement uses TRBV19 and TRBJ2-7; 7 nucleotides line up with TRBD1. Germline assignment: CDR1 LNHDA and CDR2 SQIVND (reference sequence). Losses at the gene ends were 3 bases for V and 2 bases for J; bases not matched to a gene: 4. This CDR3 contains 14 residues. The CDR3 DNA is TGTGCCAGTAGTATGTGGGACAGCACCTACGAGCAGTACTTC. Its protein product is CASSMWDSTYEQYF.

The rearrangement uses TRBV18 and TRBJ1-5; TRBD1 agrees at 8 bases. This CDR3 spans 15 amino acids. V lost 5 bases, J lost 3 bases, and 6 bases stayed unmatched. Germline V CDR1 and CDR2: KGHSH, LQKENI. The CDR3 DNA reads TGTGCCAGCTCATCGACAGGGGATTCCAATCAGCCCCAGCATTTT. Protein: CASSSTGDSNQPQHF.

This clone showed up just a few times. The V gene is TRBV7-3, the J gene TRBJ1-3; 9 nucleotides agree with TRBD1. The CDR3 totals 18 residues. The V gene's germline CDR1 is SGHTA and CDR2 FQGTGA. V was clipped by 2 bases and J by 0 bases; unmatched bases: 8. CDR3 sequence reads: CASSLVRTGEGSGNTIYF. CDR3 bases: TGTGCCAGCAGCTTAGTAAGGACAGGGGAAGGCTCTGGAAACACCATATATTTT.

The CDR3 sequence is CASSTPASGRAKNIQYF. The CDR3 nucleotides are TGTGCCAGTAGTACCCCTGCTAGCGGGAGGGCCAAAAACATTCAGTACTTC. The gene calls are TRBV19 and TRBJ2-4; TRBD2 agrees at 11 bases. This CDR3 has 17 residues. Germline assignment: CDR1 LNHDA and CDR2 SQIVND (reference sequence). V trimming: 4 bases; J trimming: 1 base; junction bases outside the gene matches: 6.

V and J are TRBV5-1 and TRBJ1-2, with 7 bases lining up with TRBD1. V lost 0 bases to trimming and J lost 4 bases; unmatched junction nucleotides: 0. CDR1 is SGHRS, CDR2 YFSETQ, per germline. The CDR3 covers 13 residues. This chain's CDR3 is CASSLDRGYGYTF. CDR3 nucleotides: TGCGCCAGCAGCTTGGACAGGGGCTATGGCTACACCTTC.

This chain uses TRBV5-4 with TRBJ2-7; weak D call: TRBD2 (6 bases). The V gene's germline CDR1 is SGHNT and CDR2 YYREEE (reference sequence). V shed 4 bases and J shed 1 base, with 15 bases lying between them. CDR3 length equals 15 residues. The CDR3 loop is CASSQGSGPSYEQYF. In DNA, the CDR3 is TGTGCCAGCAGCCAGGGTAGCGGTCCGTCCTACGAGCAGTACTTC.

Concerning this clone: At the DNA level, this CDR3 is encoded by other sequences in the same sample as well. The chain links TRBV19 to TRBJ1-5; possible D gene TRBD1, 6 bases. Germline V CDR1 and CDR2: LNHDA, SQIVND (reference sequence). Trimming stripped 4 bases from V and 0 bases from J, with 7 bases between. The CDR3 runs to 14 residues. CDR3 DNA sequence: TGTGCCAGTAGTACGGACAGTAGCAATCAGCCCCAGCATTTT. Translated: CASSTDSSNQPQHF.

The chain joins TRBV29-1 to TRBJ2-2, with 9 positions matching TRBD2. V was pared by 6 bases and J by 1 base, with 3 bases of the junction left unmatched. The CDR3 is made up of 14 amino acids. CDR1 and CDR2 (germline): SQVTM, ANQGSEA. CDR3 coding DNA: TGCAGCGTCCGAGCGGGAGGGAACACCGGGGAGCTGTTTTTT. The encoded protein is CSVRAGGNTGELFF.

This chain uses TRBV7-9 with TRBJ1-6; 10 bases are shared with TRBD1. V shed 5 bases and J 10 bases; nucleotides not matched to a gene: 5. CDR3 length equals 14 residues. CDR1 and CDR2 (germline): SEHNR, FQNEAQ (reference sequence). CDR3 protein: CASSRGTGESPLHF. The CDR3 region has the DNA TGTGCCAGCAGCCGAGGGACAGGGGAATCACCCCTCCACTTT.

V gene TRBV3-1 (or the pseudogene TRBV3-2) combines with J gene TRBJ1-1; D is uncertain. The V gene lost 6 bases and the J gene lost 3 bases, with 17 bases spanning the gap. Germline values: CDR1 LGHDT, CDR2 YNNKEL (reference sequence). CDR3 length: 15 residues. As DNA, the CDR3 is TGTGCCAGCAGAGATATCGCGGGGAGGCACACTGAAGCTTTCTTT. This sequence encodes CASRDIAGRHTEAFF.

The chain employs TRBV19 and TRBJ2-7, with 8 bases that match TRBD2. The germline gives CDR1 LNHDA, CDR2 SQIVND (reference sequence). The CDR3 runs 13 residues. Losses at the gene ends were 6 bases for V and 4 bases for J; bases not matched to a gene: 5. The CDR3 DNA is TGTGCCAGTAGCGTAGCGGGACTTTACGAGCAGTACTTC. Amino acids: CASSVAGLYEQYF.

The chain employs TRBV12-5 and TRBJ2-1; 8 bases agree with TRBD2. In germline, CDR1 is LGHNT, CDR2 FRNRAP. This CDR3 comprises 17 residues. Trimming at V came to 6 bases and at J to 3 bases, leaving 13 bases not matched to a gene. CDR3 DNA: TGTGCTAGTGGATTACTGGGGGGTAGCGGGGTCTACAATGAGCAGTTCTTC. Translating it yields CASGLLGGSGVYNEQFF.

This chain's CDR3 is CASSLSGGAIYNEQFF. As DNA, the CDR3 is TGCGCCAGCAGCTTGAGTGGGGGGGCAATTTACAATGAGCAGTTCTTC. The rearrangement joins TRBV5-1 to TRBJ2-1, with D possibly being TRBD2 (7 bases). Germline-derived CDR1 and CDR2 are SGHRS and YFSETQ. The ends were cut back, 1 base at V and 4 bases at J, with 15 bases in the middle. The CDR3 spans 16 residues.

In regard to this clone: Compared with germline, one end of the junction differs, possibly owing to a read error. This chain links TRBV2 with TRBJ1-4; 7 nucleotides align to TRBD1. The CDR3 length is 15 residues. Per the germline V gene, CDR1 is SNHLY and CDR2 is FYNNEI. As DNA, the CDR3 is TGTGCCAGCAGGGAAGACAGGGTCTCTAATGAAAAACTGTTTTTT. Its protein is CASREDRVSNEKLFF. The whole variable domain, remainder taken from reference TRBV2 and TRBJ1-4, is EPEVTQTPSHQVTQMGQEVILRCVPISNHLYFYWYRQILGQKVEFLVSFYNNEISEKSEIFDDQFSVERPDGSNFTLKIRSTKLEDSAMYFCASREDRVSNEKLFFGSGTQLSVL.

This clone was detected a few times. The chain carries TRBV5-1 and TRBJ1-2, with TRBD1 as a possible D gene (6 bases). The CDR3 is 13 amino acids. V lost 0 bases, J lost 7 bases, and 10 bases lay in between. CDR1 is SGHRS, CDR2 YFSETQ, per germline. Written as DNA, the CDR3 is TGCGCCAGCAGCTTGGCAGGGGATCCTGGCTACACCTTC. It yields the protein CASSLAGDPGYTF.

The chain combines TRBV10-3 with TRBJ1-4; no clear D. CDR1 and CDR2 (germline): ENHRY, SYGVKD. V was clipped by 2 bases and J by 5 bases, with 9 bases between them. CDR3 length: 14 amino acids. DNA for the CDR3: TGTGCCATCAGTGAGGCGGGAGACAATGAAAAACTGTTTTTT. Translation gives CAISEAGDNEKLFF.

This clone was picked up a small number of times. The genes are TRBV7-9 and TRBJ2-7; 11 nucleotides line up with TRBD1. Germline CDR1 SEHNR, CDR2 FQNEAQ (reference sequence). V lost 7 bases, J lost 4 bases, and 9 bases stayed unmatched. The CDR3 spans 15 residues. As DNA, the CDR3 is TGTGCCAGCACCCAACGGACAGGGGGCCTGTACGAGCAGTACTTC. This encodes CASTQRTGGLYEQYF.

The chain carries TRBV6-1 and TRBJ1-1; D ambiguous. Trimming removed 2 bases from V and 1 base from J, with 5 bases in between. The CDR3 covers 13 residues. Germline loops: CDR1 MNHNS, CDR2 SASEGT. CDR3 bases: TGTGCCAGCAGTGAAAGAGAGAACACTGAAGCTTTCTTT. Its protein is CASSERENTEAFF.